The 23 T cell receptor beta chains below were found in one sample sequenced in a study of blood T cell repertoires in COVID-19 (dated by TCRdb to 2019 to 2021). The library was generated by the immunoSEQ multiplex PCR assay. Imported from immuneACCESS, the table was reduced by TCRdb to in-frame sequences with V and J called. These copies leave out some clones; in studies compared against another copy, an unresolved V gene accounts for under half, and the cause of the remainder is not known. In all, the sample holds around 220,000 clones, and 86% of those were seen once. The top ten clones comprise about 9.4% of the sample. Sequenced input: peripheral blood. These receptors originate from a woman aged 50 to 60 with COVID-19, enrolled during active disease.

This chain uses TRBV28 with TRBJ1-2; 8 bases align to TRBD1. The CDR3 has 13 amino acids. Trimming took 5 bases from V and 5 from J; bases not matched to a gene: 4. The germline CDR1 and CDR2 sequences are MDHEN and SYDVKM. The CDR3 bases are TGTGCCAGCAGTGACAGGGGCGCATATGGCTACACCTTC. Translated: CASSDRGAYGYTF.

The rearrangement uses TRBV3-1 (or the pseudogene TRBV3-2) and TRBJ2-2; 7 bases are a match to TRBD2. V was pared by 4 bases and J by 6 bases, with 5 bases of the junction left unmatched. The CDR3 is made up of 14 amino acids. Germline assignment: CDR1 LGHDT and CDR2 YNNKEL (reference sequence). CDR3 sequence: CASSLRGDAGELFF. In nucleotides, the CDR3 is TGTGCCAGCAGCCTCCGGGGGGACGCCGGGGAGCTGTTTTTT.

The CDR3 region has the DNA TGTGCCAGCCTAACAGGGCACAATCAGCCCCAGCATTTT. Protein sequence: CASLTGHNQPQHF. The genes are TRBV28 and TRBJ1-5; D possibly corresponds to TRBD1 (6 bases). CDR3 length: 13 amino acids. V lost 8 bases and J 3 bases, leaving 11 bases between the germline ends. Germline values: CDR1 MDHEN, CDR2 SYDVKM.

The chain recombines TRBV4-3 with TRBJ2-3; 8 nucleotides line up with TRBD2. Germline CDR1 is LGHNA and CDR2 is YSLEER. This CDR3 contains 16 residues. Trimming took 4 bases from V and 4 from J; bases not matched to a gene: 10. Written as DNA, the CDR3 is TGCGCCAGCAGCCTCGGGGGGGCCGGGGCGGCAGATACGCAGTATTTT. Its protein is CASSLGGAGAADTQYF.

V is TRBV28 and J is TRBJ2-1; 8 nucleotides agree with TRBD1. In germline, CDR1 is MDHEN, CDR2 SYDVKM. V lost 6 bases to trimming and J lost 2 bases; unmatched junction nucleotides: 3. This CDR3 region has 14 residues. The CDR3 DNA reads as TGTGCCAGCAGGACAGGGGCGCCCTACAATGAGCAGTTCTTC. Translating it yields CASRTGAPYNEQFF.

J is TRBJ2-3 and V is TRBV5-8; 10 bases align to TRBD2. CDR1 is SGHTS and CDR2 is YDEGEE in the germline V gene. The J segment lost 1 base and the V segment lost 0 bases, leaving 11 bases of the junction unmatched. The CDR3 is made up of 19 amino acids. CDR3 nucleotide sequence: TGTGCCAGCAGCTTGGGGGATACTTACGGGACTAGCGGCACAGATACGCAGTATTTT. Translating gives CASSLGDTYGTSGTDTQYF.

The count of this clone is one. The chain combines TRBV5-1 with TRBJ2-7; no clear D gene. Germline V gene data show CDR1 as SGHRS and CDR2 as YFSETQ. V lost 2 bases and J lost 3, with 9 bases in between. There are 13 residues in the CDR3. The CDR3 protein is CASSLAQFYEQYF. CDR3 DNA sequence: TGCGCCAGCAGCTTAGCGCAATTCTACGAGCAGTACTTC.

The V and J genes are TRBV19 and TRBJ1-5, with 8 bases fitting TRBD1. CDR3 length: 13 amino acids. Losses at the gene ends were 9 bases for V and 3 bases for J; bases not matched to a gene: 4. Germline V lookup: CDR1 LNHDA, CDR2 SQIVND (reference sequence). The chain's CDR3 is CASRDRNNQPQHF. The CDR3 DNA reads as TGTGCCAGCCGGGACAGGAACAATCAGCCCCAGCATTTT. Full variable domain (rest looked up from reference TRBV19 and TRBJ1-5): DGGITQSPKYLFRKEGQNVTLSCEQNLNHDAMYWYRQDPGQGLRLIYYSQIVNDFQKGDIAEGYSVSREKKESFPLTVTSAQKNPTAFYLCASRDRNNQPQHFGDGTRLSIL.

V usage is TRBV5-4 and J usage is TRBJ2-3; possible D gene TRBD2, 7 bases. Germline loops: CDR1 SGHNT, CDR2 YYREEE (reference sequence). Trimming pared 1 base from V and 4 bases from J, leaving 13 bases between. CDR3 length: 15 residues. For the CDR3, the DNA is TGTGCCAGCAGCTTGAGGGGGGGCGGGGCAGATACGCAGTATTTT. As protein: CASSLRGGGADTQYF.

V gene TRBV11-2 combines with J gene TRBJ2-3; tentatively, D is TRBD2 (6 bases). From germline, CDR1 is SGHAT and CDR2 FQNNGV. The CDR3 totals 17 residues. The V and J ends lost 4 bases and 2 bases respectively, with 19 bases between them. CDR3 loop: CASSSPHLAAPTDTQYF. The DNA for the CDR3 is TGTGCCAGCAGCTCCCCTCATTTAGCGGCTCCCACAGATACGCAGTATTTT.

V and J are TRBV28 and TRBJ2-1; D possibly corresponds to TRBD2 (6 bases). V shed 11 bases and J shed 6 bases, with 20 bases lying between them. CDR1 is MDHEN and CDR2 is SYDVKM in the germline V gene. This CDR3 spans 14 amino acids. The chain's CDR3 is CASAAGWRGNEQFF. Written as DNA, the CDR3 is TGTGCCTCAGCCGCGGGGTGGCGGGGCAATGAGCAGTTCTTC.

The chain carries TRBV9 and TRBJ2-4; 12 nucleotides match TRBD2. The V and J ends lost 4 bases and 2 bases, in that order; junction bases with no gene match: 7. This CDR3 has 17 residues. In germline, CDR1 is SGDLS, CDR2 YYNGEE. CDR3 sequence reads: CASSPSLAGGSKNIQYF. In nucleotides, the CDR3 is TGTGCCAGCAGCCCCTCACTAGCGGGGGGTTCCAAAAACATTCAGTACTTC.

The chain couples TRBV6-5 to TRBJ1-2; 7 positions agree with TRBD1. V lost 5 bases and J lost 10; bases outside the gene matches: 13. Per germline, CDR1 MNHEY and CDR2 SVGAGI. There are 14 residues in the CDR3. The CDR3 nucleotides are TGTGCCAGCAGTATACCCCGGACAGGCCAAGTCTACACCTTC. The encoded protein is CASSIPRTGQVYTF.

The V and J genes are TRBV9 and TRBJ2-3, with no clear D. The V end was cut by 2 bases, the J end by 0 bases, with 4 bases between. The CDR3 length is 13 residues. Germline V lookup: CDR1 SGDLS, CDR2 YYNGEE. The CDR3 loop reads CASSVTSTDTQYF. The CDR3 region has the DNA TGTGCCAGCAGCGTCACAAGCACAGATACGCAGTATTTT.

The chain combines TRBV4-2 with TRBJ2-1; TRBD2 matches 9 bases. The CDR3 extends over 16 amino acids. V dropped 2 bases and J dropped 2; count of bases not matched to a gene: 4. Germline V CDR1 and CDR2: LGHNA, YNFKEQ. CDR3 nucleotides: TGTGCCAGCAGCCAAAGCGGGGGGCGTCCCTACAATGAGCAGTTCTTC. Protein: CASSQSGGRPYNEQFF.

The genes are TRBV18 and TRBJ2-2; 8 nucleotides agree with TRBD1. The V gene's germline CDR1 is KGHSH and CDR2 LQKENI. Trimming at V came to 5 bases and at J to 6 bases, leaving 11 bases not matched to a gene. This CDR3 is 16 amino acids long. CDR3 protein: CASSSYGTGSSGELFF. CDR3 nucleotides: TGTGCCAGCTCATCCTACGGGACAGGTTCCTCCGGGGAGCTGTTTTTT. Filled out from reference TRBV18 and TRBJ2-2, the complete variable domain reads NAGVMQNPRHLVRRRGQEARLRCSPMKGHSHVYWYRQLPEEGLKFMVYLQKENIIDESGMPKERFSAEFPKEGPSILRIQQVVRGDSAAYFCASSSYGTGSSGELFFGEGSRLTVL.

The chain links TRBV6-1 to TRBJ2-7, with D perhaps matching TRBD2 (5 bases). Germline CDR1 reads MNHNS; CDR2 reads SASEGT. The ends were cut back, 0 bases at V and 5 bases at J, with 17 bases in the middle. The CDR3 is 16 amino acids. The CDR3 bases are TGTGCCAGCAGTGAAGCGCTGCTTGTCAACGGGGACGAGCAGTACGTC. Translating gives CASSEALLVNGDEQYV.

V and J are TRBV19 and TRBJ1-4; the D is unclear. Trimming took off 5 bases at V and 1 base at J, with 17 bases between the two ends. Germline CDR1 reads LNHDA; CDR2 reads SQIVND (reference sequence). The CDR3 covers 17 residues. CDR3 nucleotides: TGTGCCAGTAGTGGGCGACACCGGCCCGGAACTAATGAAAAACTGTTTTTT. This sequence encodes CASSGRHRPGTNEKLFF.

This clone occurred a few times. The V call is TRBV7-3, the J call TRBJ1-5; TRBD1 agrees at 9 bases. J gave up 6 bases and V 3 bases, and 3 bases lay outside the gene matches. Germline V CDR1 and CDR2: SGHTA, FQGTGA. CDR3 length: 14 residues. DNA of the CDR3: TGTGCCAGCAGCTTGACAGGGGGAAGTCAGCCCCAGCATTTT. Its protein is CASSLTGGSQPQHF.

The V gene is TRBV9, the J gene TRBJ1-2; unclear D gene. This CDR3 region has 15 residues. V shed 0 bases and J shed 5 bases, with 14 bases lying between them. CDR1 is SGDLS, CDR2 YYNGEE, per germline. CDR3 in amino acids: CASSVVPAGGYGYTF. The CDR3 DNA is TGTGCCAGCAGCGTAGTGCCCGCAGGAGGATATGGCTACACCTTC.

The chain couples TRBV7-8 to TRBJ1-6; D is unresolved. Germline-derived CDR1 and CDR2 are SGHVS and FQNEAQ. Trimming removed 0 bases at V and 6 bases at J, with 12 bases between. The CDR3 contains 16 residues. Here the CDR3 reads CASSLAADVVNSPLHF. CDR3 DNA sequence: TGTGCCAGCAGCTTAGCGGCCGATGTTGTTAATTCACCCCTCCACTTT.

The gene calls are TRBV18 and TRBJ1-3; 11 nucleotides match TRBD1. Germline-derived CDR1 and CDR2 are KGHSH and LQKENI. V gave up 3 bases and J gave up 4 bases; unmatched junction bases: 5. The CDR3 is 16 residues long. CDR3 DNA: TGTGCCAGCTCACCGGACAGGGGGCCGCGGGGAAACACCATATATTTT. Translation gives CASSPDRGPRGNTIYF.

J is TRBJ2-5 and V is TRBV21-1; TRBD2, the table's D call, was not compared with the DNA. TRBV21-1 corresponds to a pseudogene. The CDR3 extends over 13 amino acids. This chain's CDR3 is CASSKVEQETQYF. CDR3 coding DNA: TGTGCCAGCAGCAAAGTAGAACAAGAGACCCAGTACTTC.